The entry below describes one TCR beta chain. The antigen is not known. For unsorted samples, genomic DNA was extracted from about 95 million PBMCs. Germline CDR1 is SGHAT and CDR2 is FQNNGV. CDR3 size: 14 residues. The V and J ends lost 5 bases and 4 bases respectively, with 14 bases between them. This specimen belongs to a study of shared clonotypes between healthy human individuals. Unsorted PBMC DNA was run through sequencing on ten immunoSEQ deep assay plates. Libraries were prepared by immunoSEQ multiplex PCR; TCRdb keeps only in-frame clonotypes and omits some of them. Here the sample spans hundreds of thousands of clones, roughly four fifths being singletons. Regarding the study as a whole: Only blood samples were collected, and tissue repertoires likely differ.

The sample consisted of PBMCs. The TCR originated in a woman between 40 and 50 years old in good health. Some clones in this sample may be carry-over from other donors' samples. The chain recombines TRBV11-2 with TRBJ1-1; a possible D gene is TRBD1 (5 bases). This chain's CDR3 is CASSTDIGGTEAFF. The CDR3 DNA follows: TGTGCCAGCAGCACCGACATCGGGGGCACTGAAGCTTTCTTT.